This TCR beta chain is from a study of neurological immune-mediated disorders. The study, taken as a whole, reports: Any association between clinical or MRI features and the multiple sclerosis repertoire cluster was absent. No CDR3 amino acid sequences recurred among expanded clones across subjects, suggesting private repertoires in all groups. Falling below healthy controls, multiple sclerosis showed the least TCR clonal expansion, while HTLV-1-associated myelopathy showed the most.

Germline lookup yields CDR1 MRHNA and CDR2 SNTAGT. CDR3 length equals 15 residues. With 3 bases clipped from V and 8 bases from J, the junction kept 9 bases outside the gene matches. The cDNA was synthesized by 5'RACE incorporating 10-nucleotide random UMIs. In TCRdb, the 5' RACE reads were re-called with MiXCR into one record per CDR3 protein. The sample has under 70,000 distinct CDR3 sequences, approximately 3.6% seen once. This clonotype was recorded many times. The antigen remains unidentified. The sequence derives from a woman aged 55 to 70 with multiple sclerosis. Sequenced: PBMCs. The gene calls are TRBV6-4 and TRBJ2-1; 8 positions match TRBD1. CDR3 DNA sequence: TGTGCCAGCAGTGAATTTGGGCAGGGGGCTTATGAGCAGTTCTTC. This gives the protein CASSEFGQGAYEQFF.